One sample yielded the 32 T cell receptor beta chains listed below, sequenced in a study of T cell changes during pregnancy in multiple sclerosis. This table comes from immunoSEQ multiplex PCR, and its TCRdb copy is limited to in-frame clones, with some not included. The sample lists under 45,000 clones; roughly 93% were seen once. The source material was peripheral blood, sampled in the second trimester of pregnancy. These TCRs come from a female donor in good health, enrolled as a control in a pregnancy study.

This clone is a singleton in its sample. This sequence joins TRBV28 and TRBJ1-1; D is possibly TRBD1 (5 bases). The CDR3 consists of 15 residues. The germline V gene encodes CDR1 MDHEN and CDR2 SYDVKM. V gave up 4 bases and J gave up 4 bases, with 16 bases separating them. In DNA, the CDR3 is TGTGCCAGCAGTTGGGGTTGGGGGGTCAGCACTGAAGCTTTCTTT. Its translation is CASSWGWGVSTEAFF.

This chain links TRBV18 with TRBJ1-3; TRBD1 agrees at 9 bases. With V trimmed by 2 bases and J by 0 bases, 5 bases remained unmatched. Looked up from germline, CDR1 is KGHSH and CDR2 is LQKENI. The CDR3 is 17 amino acids. In nucleotides, the CDR3 is TGTGCCAGCTCACCAGGGACAGGGACGTACTCTGGAAACACCATATATTTT. Translating it yields CASSPGTGTYSGNTIYF.

The genes are TRBV6-5 and TRBJ2-5; 7 bases align to TRBD2. The germline V gene encodes CDR1 MNHEY and CDR2 SVGAGI. The CDR3 consists of 14 residues. V shed 10 bases, J shed 5 bases, and the junction held 13 bases outside the gene matches. Here the CDR3 DNA reads TGTGCCACCTCACGGAGAGGCGGGAGTGAGACCCAGTACTTC. Amino acid sequence: CATSRRGGSETQYF.

The chain has TRBV11-1 and TRBJ1-1; no firm D call. Between the trimmed V and J ends, which lost 1 base and 3 bases, there was a span of 18 bases. There are 17 residues in the CDR3. Per germline, CDR1 SGHAT and CDR2 FQDESV (reference sequence). The CDR3 loop is CASSLESLGNRYTEAFF. CDR3 nucleotides: TGTGCCAGCAGCTTAGAGTCGCTCGGGAACAGATACACTGAAGCTTTCTTT.

This clone was detected once. The chain carries TRBV25-1 and TRBJ1-1; 9 nucleotides match TRBD1. CDR3 length: 14 amino acids. V dropped 4 bases and J dropped 2; count of bases not matched to a gene: 2. Germline loops: CDR1 MGHDK, CDR2 SYGVNS. CDR3 DNA sequence: TGTGCCAGCAGTGGGGACAGGGCTAACACTGAAGCTTTCTTT. Protein product: CASSGDRANTEAFF.

The CDR3 DNA is TGTGCCAGCAGCCACCGGACAGGAGGCGAGCAGTACTTC. This translates into CASSHRTGGEQYF. The V and J genes are TRBV7-6 and TRBJ2-7, with 7 bases lining up with TRBD1. This CDR3 contains 13 residues. J lost 6 bases, V lost 5 bases, and 7 bases had no gene match. Germline CDR1 SGHVS, CDR2 FNYEAQ.

The V gene is TRBV18, the J gene TRBJ1-2; D gene ambiguous. The CDR3 contains 14 residues. V lost 4 bases, J lost 8 bases, and 17 bases lay in between. Germline V CDR1 and CDR2: KGHSH, LQKENI. The CDR3 nucleotides are TGTGCCAGCTCACTCTTTTCTGCCCCCGGGGGCTACACCTTC. This gives the protein CASSLFSAPGGYTF.

This clone was seen only a few times. CDR3 coding DNA: TGTGCCAGCAGCACCATGGGCAGGGACTATGGCTACACCTTC. This codes for CASSTMGRDYGYTF. The J gene is TRBJ1-2, the V gene TRBV7-2; D possibly corresponds to TRBD1 (5 bases). Deletions cut 5 bases from V and 3 bases from J, with 13 bases between. Germline V gene lookup returns CDR1 SGHTA and CDR2 FQGNSA. CDR3 length equals 14 residues.

The gene calls are TRBV9 and TRBJ2-2; no clear D. V lost 5 bases and J lost 5, with 7 bases in between. The CDR3 is made up of 12 amino acids. The germline CDR1 and CDR2 sequences are SGDLS and YYNGEE. In DNA form, the CDR3 reads TGTGCCAGCAGAGCAAGTACCGGGGAGCTGTTTTTT. Encoded protein: CASRASTGELFF.

This clone was counted once. The chain couples TRBV28 to TRBJ1-5; 8 bases align to TRBD1. This CDR3 spans 15 amino acids. Per germline, CDR1 MDHEN and CDR2 SYDVKM. The ends lost 6 bases at V and 1 base at J; junction bases unmatched: 5. This chain's CDR3 is CASRGTGVSNQPQHF. As DNA, the CDR3 is TGTGCCAGCAGGGGGACAGGAGTAAGCAATCAGCCCCAGCATTTT.

The rearrangement links TRBV5-6 to TRBJ1-5; tentatively, D is TRBD1 (5 bases). V lost 4 bases, J lost 5 bases, and 16 bases lay in between. Per the germline V gene, CDR1 is SGHDT and CDR2 is YYEEEE. The CDR3 is 15 amino acids. The CDR3: CASSPWWGGDQPQHF. The CDR3 DNA reads TGTGCCAGCAGCCCCTGGTGGGGGGGGGATCAGCCCCAGCATTTT.

V and J are TRBV7-2 and TRBJ2-2, with 9 bases matching TRBD1. Germline trimming cut 5 bases from V and 6 bases from J; bases unmatched to any gene: 7. The germline gives CDR1 SGHTA, CDR2 FQGNSA. The CDR3 covers 15 residues. The CDR3 reads CASSKQTGGSGELFF. The DNA for the CDR3 is TGTGCCAGCAGCAAGCAGACAGGGGGGTCCGGGGAGCTGTTTTTT.

The chain couples TRBV5-1 to TRBJ2-7; 8 bases line up with TRBD1. CDR1 and CDR2 (germline): SGHRS, YFSETQ. V lost 3 bases to trimming and J lost 2 bases; unmatched junction nucleotides: 4. This CDR3 region has 14 residues. The CDR3: CASSSRTGPYEQYF. CDR3 nucleotides: TGCGCCAGCAGCTCGAGGACAGGGCCCTACGAGCAGTACTTC. The full variable domain, its missing parts supplied by reference TRBV5-1 and TRBJ2-7, is KAGVTQTPRYLIKTRGQQVTLSCSPISGHRSVSWYQQTPGQGLQFLFEYFSETQRNKGNFPGRFSGRQFSNSRSEMNVSTLELGDSALYLCASSSRTGPYEQYFGPGTRLTVT.

This clone was observed a single time. CDR3 region: CASSLWEAHVGGQYF. The CDR3 nucleotides are TGTGCCAGCAGCCTCTGGGAAGCCCACGTAGGAGGGCAGTACTTC. The chain uses TRBV7-9 and TRBJ2-5; a weak D match, TRBD2 (6 bases). Trimming removed 5 bases from V and 11 bases from J, with 24 bases in between. CDR1 SEHNR and CDR2 FQNEAQ come from the germline V gene (reference sequence). The CDR3 is 15 residues long. Filled out from reference TRBV7-9 and TRBJ2-5, the complete variable domain reads DTGVSQNPRHKITKRGQNVTFRCDPISEHNRLYWYRQTLGQGPEFLTYFQNEAQLEKSRLLSDRFSAERPKGSFSTLEIQRTEQGDSAMYLCASSLWEAHVGGQYFGPGTRLLVL.

The sample holds a few counts of this clone. The chain links TRBV7-9 to TRBJ1-1, with 7 bases aligning to TRBD1. Germline CDR1 SEHNR, CDR2 FQNEAQ (reference sequence). The CDR3 contains 13 residues. J lost 7 bases, V lost 5 bases, and 7 bases had no gene match. Here the CDR3 reads CASSQPRGSEAFF. The CDR3 DNA reads as TGTGCCAGCAGCCAGCCCAGGGGGAGTGAAGCTTTCTTT.

The J gene is TRBJ1-2, the V gene TRBV11-2, with D possibly being TRBD1 (5 bases). There are 11 residues in the CDR3. The V end lost 3 bases, the J end lost 7 bases, and 6 bases lay between the germline ends. Germline-derived CDR1 and CDR2 are SGHAT and FQNNGV. In DNA form, the CDR3 reads TGTGCCAGCAGCTTTAGGGGTGGCTACACCTTC. Protein product: CASSFRGGYTF.

CDR3 sequence (DNA): TGTGCCAGCAGTGAACTCGGACTCAACAATGAGCAGTTCTTC. Protein product: CASSELGLNNEQFF. The chain combines TRBV2 with TRBJ2-1; tentatively, D is TRBD2 (5 bases). The CDR3 spans 14 residues. In germline, CDR1 is SNHLY, CDR2 FYNNEI. Trimming took 2 bases from V and 5 from J, leaving 10 bases between them. The whole variable domain, remainder taken from reference TRBV2 and TRBJ2-1, is EPEVTQTPSHQVTQMGQEVILRCVPISNHLYFYWYRQILGQKVEFLVSFYNNEISEKSEIFDDQFSVERPDGSNFTLKIRSTKLEDSAMYFCASSELGLNNEQFFGPGTRLTVL.

CDR3 sequence: CASSLYEGLNTEAFF. The CDR3 coding sequence is TGTGCCAGCAGCTTGTACGAGGGATTGAACACTGAAGCTTTCTTT. The chain uses TRBV5-4 and TRBJ1-1; D not resolved. The CDR3 extends over 15 amino acids. Germline CDR1 and CDR2: SGHNT and YYREEE (reference sequence). Trimming cost V 1 base and J 0 bases, with 10 bases left between them. Variable domain in full (rest from reference TRBV5-4 and TRBJ1-1): ETGVTQSPTHLIKTRGQQVTLRCSSQSGHNTVSWYQQALGQGPQFIFQYYREEENGRGNFPPRFSGLQFPNYSSELNVNALELDDSALYLCASSLYEGLNTEAFFGQGTRLTVV.

The rearrangement joins TRBV11-1 to TRBJ1-1, with TRBD1 matching over 12 bases. CDR3 length equals 15 residues. Germline lookup yields CDR1 SGHAT and CDR2 FQDESV (reference sequence). The V gene end was trimmed by 5 bases and the J gene end by 5 bases; junction bases not matched to a gene: 6. The CDR3 loop is CASSPGQGAQTEAFF. In nucleotides, the CDR3 is TGTGCCAGCAGCCCGGGACAGGGGGCGCAAACTGAAGCTTTCTTT.

The chain is built from TRBV11-2 and TRBJ2-7, with D possibly TRBD2 on 6 matching bases. Trimming stripped 7 bases from V and 2 bases from J, with 15 bases between. The CDR3 is made up of 14 amino acids. Germline CDR1 is SGHAT and CDR2 is FQNNGV. DNA for the CDR3: TGTGCCAGCACGTGGGTGACTAGTCCCTACGAGCAGTACTTC. Translating gives CASTWVTSPYEQYF. The full variable domain, its missing parts supplied by reference TRBV11-2 and TRBJ2-7, is EAGVAQSPRYKIIEKRQSVAFWCNPISGHATLYWYQQILGQGPKLLIQFQNNGVVDDSQLPKDRFSAERLKGVDSTLKIQPAKLEDSAVYLCASTWVTSPYEQYFGPGTRLTVT.

This chain links TRBV19 with TRBJ1-4; D possibly corresponds to TRBD1 (5 bases). In germline, CDR1 is LNHDA, CDR2 SQIVND (reference sequence). The CDR3 is 14 residues long. V gave up 1 base and J gave up 4 bases, with 7 bases separating them. CDR3 in DNA: TGTGCCAGTAGTATAGCAGGGAATAATGAAAAACTGTTTTTT. Its translation: CASSIAGNNEKLFF. The whole variable domain, filled in from reference TRBV19 and TRBJ1-4, reads DGGITQSPKYLFRKEGQNVTLSCEQNLNHDAMYWYRQDPGQGLRLIYYSQIVNDFQKGDIAEGYSVSREKKESFPLTVTSAQKNPTAFYLCASSIAGNNEKLFFGSGTQLSVL.

The rearrangement links TRBV21-1 to TRBJ2-5; the D segment call TRBD2 is taken from the table without a DNA check. TRBV21-1 is a pseudogene segment. The CDR3 has 19 amino acids. DNA of the CDR3: TGTGCCAGCAGCTTACCTTTGGGGTCTAGCGGGGGAATACAAGAGACCCAGTACTTC. This encodes CASSLPLGSSGGIQETQYF.

The chain couples TRBV5-6 to TRBJ1-6; D unresolved. Trimming cost V 0 bases and J 6 bases, with 13 bases left between them. The CDR3 contains 16 residues. CDR1 SGHDT and CDR2 YYEEEE come from the germline V gene. The CDR3 region is CASSLGGARANSPLHF. CDR3 coding DNA: TGTGCCAGCAGCTTGGGGGGAGCCCGGGCTAATTCACCCCTCCACTTT.

The rearrangement uses TRBV6-6 and TRBJ1-5; TRBD1 aligns across 11 bases. Germline V gene data show CDR1 as MNHNY and CDR2 as SVGAGI (reference sequence). J was trimmed by 2 bases and V by 4 bases; bases with no gene match: 4. The CDR3 contains 16 residues. CDR3 sequence reads: CASSWTGGDGNQPQHF. CDR3 DNA sequence: TGTGCCAGCAGTTGGACAGGGGGCGACGGCAATCAGCCCCAGCATTTT.

The J gene is TRBJ1-6, the V gene TRBV5-6; 7 bases are a match to TRBD1. The germline CDR1 and CDR2 sequences are SGHDT and YYEEEE. The CDR3 sequence is 18 residues long. V shed 3 bases, J shed 0 bases, and the junction held 9 bases outside the gene matches. The CDR3 DNA reads TGTGCCAGCAGCTCGCGGACAGGAAAGAGCTCCTATAATTCACCCCTCCACTTT. Translating it yields CASSSRTGKSSYNSPLHF.

Remarks on this clone: The junction and the germline gene differ at one end; a read error may be behind it. The CDR3 reads CASSSGQGILNGYTF. CDR3 DNA: TGTGCCAGTAGCTCTGGGCAGGGCATTCTGAATGGCTATACCTTC. The V call is TRBV19, the J call TRBJ1-2, with D perhaps TRBD1 (5 bases). Looked up from germline, CDR1 is LNHDA and CDR2 is SQIVND (reference sequence). The CDR3 is made up of 15 amino acids. The complete variable domain, with remaining parts taken from reference TRBV19 and TRBJ1-2, reads DGGITQSPKYLFRKEGQNVTLSCEQNLNHDAMYWYRQDPGQGLRLIYYSQIVNDFQKGDIAEGYSVSREKKESFPLTVTSAQKNPTAFYLCASSSGQGILNGYTFGSGTRLTVV.

The gene calls are TRBV27 and TRBJ2-3, with 8 positions matching TRBD2. CDR3 length: 13 residues. Per the germline V gene, CDR1 is MNHEY and CDR2 is SMNVEV (reference sequence). V lost 8 bases, J lost 8 bases, and 9 bases stayed unmatched. Here the CDR3 DNA reads TGTGCCAGCCAACTGAGCGGGAGTGGTACGCAGTATTTT. Amino acid sequence: CASQLSGSGTQYF.

The chain joins TRBV19 to TRBJ1-4, with TRBD1 identical over 10 bases. This CDR3 comprises 15 residues. The V gene end was trimmed by 2 bases and the J gene end by 5 bases; junction bases not matched to a gene: 2. Germline values: CDR1 LNHDA, CDR2 SQIVND (reference sequence). The CDR3 here is CASSILGQGNEKLFF. DNA for the CDR3: TGTGCCAGTAGTATACTGGGACAGGGGAATGAAAAACTGTTTTTT.

This chain links TRBV6-4 with TRBJ2-1; D is possibly TRBD2 (5 bases). Germline V gene lookup returns CDR1 MRHNA and CDR2 SNTAGT. V lost 3 bases and J lost 4, with 10 bases in between. CDR3 length: 14 residues. The CDR3: CASSETGEYNEQFF. CDR3 DNA sequence: TGTGCCAGCAGTGAGACTGGGGAGTACAATGAGCAGTTCTTC.

The chain carries TRBV19 and TRBJ2-7; TRBD1 aligns across 9 bases. Per germline, CDR1 LNHDA and CDR2 SQIVND (reference sequence). CDR3 length: 15 residues. After removal of 3 bases from V and 5 bases from J, the junction contained 8 bases not matched to a gene. The CDR3: CASSIPGQGINEQYF. The CDR3 DNA reads TGTGCCAGTAGTATTCCGGGACAGGGAATCAACGAGCAGTACTTC. The full variable domain, its missing parts supplied by reference TRBV19 and TRBJ2-7, is DGGITQSPKYLFRKEGQNVTLSCEQNLNHDAMYWYRQDPGQGLRLIYYSQIVNDFQKGDIAEGYSVSREKKESFPLTVTSAQKNPTAFYLCASSIPGQGINEQYFGPGTRLTVT.

The chain carries TRBV4-1 and TRBJ2-1; 9 bases line up with TRBD1. From germline, CDR1 is MGHRA and CDR2 YSYEKL. The CDR3 contains 16 residues. Losses at the gene ends were 2 bases for V and 6 bases for J; bases not matched to a gene: 8. CDR3 region: CASSQLGGTGRNEQFF. The CDR3 coding sequence is TGCGCCAGCAGCCAATTGGGGGGGACAGGGCGCAATGAGCAGTTCTTC.

V usage is TRBV5-4 and J usage is TRBJ1-6, with TRBD1 matching 11 bases. The V and J ends lost 2 bases and 5 bases, in that order; junction bases with no gene match: 3. Germline CDR1 is SGHNT and CDR2 is YYREEE (reference sequence). The CDR3 length is 16 residues. The chain's CDR3 is CASSFPGQGDNSPLHF. Here the CDR3 DNA reads TGTGCCAGCAGCTTTCCGGGACAGGGGGATAATTCACCCCTCCACTTT.